Listed below are T cell receptor beta chains from one sample, sequenced in a study of T cell repertoires in cytomegalovirus infection. These TCRs' antigens remain unknown. From the reads, TCRdb called clonotypes with MiXCR, one entry per CDR3 protein. The data show some 500,000 distinct CDR3 sequences, roughly a third seen once. Sequenced here: cultured PBMCs, sampled from culture after CMV antigen stimulation. The source is a human donor in good health (CMV status not recorded). Some clones in this sample may be carry-over from other donors' samples. Each CDR3 is given with its conserved first and last residue. D genes are given only for firm matches. Expanded clones are given a class, and other clones once, few, many or no size at all.

j_call clone_size d_call v_call cdr3_aa cdr3_nt
TRBJ2-2 - - TRBV5-4 CASSLRHHHRELFF TGTGCCAGCAGCTTACGACACCACCACCGGGAGCTGTTTTTT
TRBJ2-7 - - TRBV19 CASSHGYVYEQYF TGTGCCAGTAGTCACGGGTACGTGTACGAGCAGTACTTC
TRBJ1-5 - TRBD1 TRBV7-2 CASSTDRGLYQPQHF TGTGCCAGCAGCACTGACAGGGGGCTTTATCAGCCCCAGCATTTT
TRBJ2-2 - - TRBV7-9 CASSNLGITNTGELFF TGTGCCAGCAGCAACCTAGGGATAACGAACACCGGGGAGCTGTTTTTT
TRBJ2-1 - - TRBV20-1 CSARGEGPRANEQFF TGCAGTGCTAGAGGGGAAGGACCGCGGGCTAATGAGCAGTTCTTC
TRBJ1-6 - - TRBV6-2/TRBV6-3 CASSYGLLSLHF TGTGCCAGCAGTTACGGACTCCTAAGCCTCCACTTT
TRBJ1-5 few - TRBV6-2/TRBV6-3 CASRLGEGNQPQHF TGTGCCAGCAGGCTCGGAGAAGGCAATCAGCCCCAGCATTTT
TRBJ2-3 few TRBD2 TRBV20-1 CSAYLAGGAPDTQYF TGCAGTGCATATCTAGCGGGTGGGGCCCCAGATACGCAGTATTTT
TRBJ1-2 - - TRBV4-1 CASSQNSNYGYTF TGCGCCAGCAGCCAGAATTCTAACTATGGCTACACCTTC
TRBJ2-5 - TRBD1 TRBV5-1 CASRIGTAEETQYF TGCGCCAGCAGAATCGGGACAGCGGAAGAGACCCAGTACTTC
TRBJ2-3 many TRBD2 TRBV7-8 CASSSLAGGSTDTQYF TGTGCCAGCAGCTCCCTAGCGGGAGGGAGCACAGATACGCAGTATTTT
TRBJ2-2 - - TRBV5-4 CASKSGNTGELFF TGTGCCAGCAAATCGGGGAACACCGGGGAGCTGTTTTTT
TRBJ2-1 - - TRBV29-1 CSVEVTWGYNEQFF TGCAGCGTTGAGGTGACTTGGGGGTACAATGAGCAGTTCTTC
TRBJ1-1 - - TRBV12-3/TRBV12-4 CASSFLRVITEAFF TGTGCCAGCAGTTTCCTCAGGGTGATCACTGAAGCTTTCTTT
TRBJ2-5 - - TRBV27 CARRFTRGQQETQYF TGTGCCAGACGTTTCACCCGTGGACAGCAAGAGACCCAGTACTTC
TRBJ2-6 - - TRBV6-2/TRBV6-3 CACRDVGGQHSISGANVLTF TGTGCCTGTCGGGATGTCGGAGGCCAACATTCCATCTCTGGGGCCAACGTCCTGACTTTC
TRBJ2-1 - - TRBV28 CASSQGLSNREQFF TGTGCCAGCTCACAGGGACTTTCGAACAGGGAGCAGTTCTTC
TRBJ1-4 few - TRBV7-2 CASSLSRVFFNEKLFF TGTGCCAGCAGCTTATCAAGGGTTTTCTTCAATGAAAAACTGTTTTTT
TRBJ1-1 - - TRBV28 CASHGQWGMNTEAFF TGTGCCAGCCACGGACAGTGGGGGATGAACACTGAAGCTTTCTTT
TRBJ2-5 many TRBD2 TRBV7-2 CASSPAGGVETQYF TGTGCCAGCAGCCCTGCTGGGGGGGTAGAGACCCAGTACTTC
TRBJ1-5 - - TRBV5-8 CASISGTYSNQPQHF TGTGCCAGCATCAGCGGGACCTATAGCAATCAGCCCCAGCATTTT
TRBJ2-1 - - TRBV10-3 CAILSEVASTHEQFF TGTGCCATCCTATCGGAGGTAGCGTCAACGCATGAGCAGTTCTTC
TRBJ2-1 many TRBD1 TRBV5-1 CASSHRLGTGDNEQFF TGCGCCAGCAGCCACAGGCTCGGGACAGGTGACAATGAGCAGTTCTTC
TRBJ2-1 many - TRBV7-2 CASSLGLGTTQILNEQFF TGTGCCAGCAGCTTAGGACTCGGGACCACACAAATTCTCAATGAGCAGTTCTTC
TRBJ2-1 few TRBD2 TRBV11-2 CASTHGTSGNEQFF TGTGCCAGCACCCACGGGACTAGCGGCAATGAGCAGTTCTTC
TRBJ1-2 - TRBD1 TRBV6-1 CASSEALPTPTGNYGYTF TGTGCCAGCAGTGAAGCCCTGCCCACCCCGACAGGGAACTATGGCTACACCTTC
TRBJ2-3 few TRBD1 TRBV20-1 CSAGQELPSTDTQYF TGCAGTGCTGGACAGGAGCTCCCTAGCACAGATACGCAGTATTTT
TRBJ2-1 - TRBD2 TRBV12-3/TRBV12-4 CASSLETSGSGGEQFF TGTGCCAGCAGTTTGGAGACTAGCGGGAGTGGTGGTGAGCAGTTCTTC
TRBJ1-2 few - TRBV24-1 CATSALGAGYTF TGTGCCACCAGTGCCCTTGGGGCTGGCTACACCTTC
TRBJ1-3 few - TRBV19 CASGGYGNTIYF TGTGCCAGTGGAGGGTATGGAAACACCATATATTTT
TRBJ2-1 - - TRBV7-9 CASSPDRSGYNEQFF TGTGCCAGCAGCCCAGACAGGTCGGGATACAATGAGCAGTTCTTC
TRBJ1-1 few - TRBV7-2 CASSLAAGGNTEAFF TGTGCCAGCAGCTTAGCCGCGGGTGGGAACACTGAAGCTTTCTTT
TRBJ1-5 - TRBD1 TRBV30 CAWQSGGGHPNQPQHF TGTGCCTGGCAATCAGGGGGAGGTCATCCCAATCAGCCCCAGCATTTT
TRBJ2-5 few - TRBV7-8 CASSLSSRRETQYF TGTGCCAGCAGCTTAAGTTCACGGAGAGAGACCCAGTACTTC
TRBJ2-7 - TRBD2 TRBV5-1 CASSLVGAGGPLREQYF TGCGCCAGCAGCTTGGTTGGAGCGGGAGGGCCTCTGAGGGAGCAGTACTTC
TRBJ1-4 - TRBD1 TRBV4-3 CASSQGPGQVNEKLFF TGCGCCAGCAGCCAGGGCCCGGGACAGGTTAATGAAAAACTGTTTTTT
TRBJ2-3 - - TRBV6-2/TRBV6-3 CATRTPSTDTQYF TGTGCCACCCGGACTCCAAGCACAGATACGCAGTATTTT
TRBJ2-2 - - TRBV9 CASSVPSERTPADTGELFF TGTGCCAGCAGCGTACCGAGCGAGCGGACCCCCGCGGACACCGGGGAGCTGTTTTTT
TRBJ2-5 few - TRBV7-2 CASSYQEGTQYF TGTGCCAGCAGCTACCAAGAAGGAACCCAGTACTTC
TRBJ1-3 - - TRBV30 CAWSVNSGNTIYF TGTGCCTGGAGTGTTAACAGTGGAAACACCATATATTTT
TRBJ2-1 - TRBD2 TRBV7-9 CASSDPGLADNEQFF TGTGCCAGCAGCGACCCGGGACTAGCGGACAATGAGCAGTTCTTC